This TCR beta chain appears in the sequencing data of a study of T-cell reconstitution after alpha-beta-depleted transplantation in children. Unique molecular identifiers were incorporated during preparation of the TCRbeta library. TCRdb re-derived calls from the PCR reads in MiXCR, one entry per CDR3 protein. The sample lists roughly 500,000 distinct CDR3 sequences; approximately 32% were seen once. This CDR3 comprises 17 residues. V shed 0 bases and J 8 bases; nucleotides not matched to a gene: 9. Germline CDR1 reads MNHEY; CDR2 reads SVGEGT. Sequenced here: PBMCs from the stem cell graft donor, sampled from the stem cell graft. The TCR was taken from a human donor who donated a stem cell graft to a child with aplastic anemia. This chain uses TRBV6-2 or TRBV6-3 with TRBJ2-1; 11 nucleotides agree with TRBD2. DNA for the CDR3: TGTGCCAGCAGTTACTCTGGTACTAGCGGGAGAGTATATGAGCAGTTCTTC. Translating it yields CASSYSGTSGRVYEQFF.